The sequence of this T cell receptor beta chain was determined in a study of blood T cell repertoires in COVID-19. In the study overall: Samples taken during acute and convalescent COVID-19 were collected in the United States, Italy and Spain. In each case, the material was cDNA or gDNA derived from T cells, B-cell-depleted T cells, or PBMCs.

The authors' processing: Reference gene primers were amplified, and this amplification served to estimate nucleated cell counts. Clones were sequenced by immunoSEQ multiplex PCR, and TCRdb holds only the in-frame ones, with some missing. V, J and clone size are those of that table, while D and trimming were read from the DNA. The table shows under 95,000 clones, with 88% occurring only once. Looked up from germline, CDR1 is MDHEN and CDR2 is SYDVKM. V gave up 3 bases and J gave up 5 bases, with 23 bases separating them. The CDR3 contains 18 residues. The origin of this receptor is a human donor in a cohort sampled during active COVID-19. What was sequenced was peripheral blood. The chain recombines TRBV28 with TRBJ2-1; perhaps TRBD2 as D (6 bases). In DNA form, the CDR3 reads TGTGCCAGCAGTTTCCCGCTTACAGGACCTTGGGGGGACAATGAGCAGTTCTTC. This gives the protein CASSFPLTGPWGDNEQFF.